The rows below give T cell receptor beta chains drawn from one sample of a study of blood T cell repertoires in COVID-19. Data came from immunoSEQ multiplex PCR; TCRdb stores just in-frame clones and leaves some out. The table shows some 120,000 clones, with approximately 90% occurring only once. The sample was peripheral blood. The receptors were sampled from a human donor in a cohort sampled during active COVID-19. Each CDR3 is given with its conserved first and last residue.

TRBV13	CASRSAGTGSYEQYF
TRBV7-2	CASSSVARNSPLHF
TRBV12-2	CAPPGEEYSYEQYF
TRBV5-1	CASSFTGTRPYNEQFF
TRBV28	CASTLGAMGSVYEQYF
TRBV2	CASSEALRGRLSYEQYF
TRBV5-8	CASSRLAGAPNEQFF
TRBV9	CASSTGQATGQPQHF
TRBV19	CASSISGDQPQHF
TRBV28	CASSLLTGAYGYTF
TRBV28	CASSFHPGGERNEKLFF
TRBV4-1	CASSPYSRTDTQYF
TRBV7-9	CASTLGLAVNNEQFF
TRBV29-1	CSAAPGGHGYTF
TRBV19	CASSLGTAYGYTF
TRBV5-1	CASRRTSESTDTQYF
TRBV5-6	CASSLPFGDTHTGELFF
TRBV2	CASIILSNTEAFF
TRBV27	CASSFGAGGLVGELFF
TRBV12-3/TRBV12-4	CASRPRSGETQYF
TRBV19	CASSIEDNAAANVLTF
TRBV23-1	CASSPAGTGIGGELFF
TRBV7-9	CASSKYRDRGGEQYF
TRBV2	CASSGLLGMNTEAFF
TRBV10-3	CAISATGGGTEAFF
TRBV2	CASSDGSGVDEQYF
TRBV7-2	CASSLGAHGNTEAFF
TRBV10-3	CAIRQEHNQPQHF
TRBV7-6	CASSPLAGGRNEQFF
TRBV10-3	CAIRQADSSYNEQFF
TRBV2	CASRPQGVNNSPLHF
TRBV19	CASSPAGRNTEAFF
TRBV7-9	CASSFSLSGYTF
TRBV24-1	CATSDYDGYEQYF
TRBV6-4	CASSDSTTGGTSPLHF
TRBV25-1	CASRGPGPGDNEKLFF
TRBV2	CASDRVNYEQYF
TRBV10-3	CAISESAGAKNIQYF
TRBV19	CASSEGLAEDNEQFF